This record looks at one TCR beta chain sequence and its context. Antigen: not known. This sample is part of a study of shared clonotypes between healthy human individuals. Study outcomes and limitations: Lower generation probabilities were found for non-shared clonotypes than for those shared by all four donors. Rarefaction gave evidence that sorted-subset sequencing remained incomplete despite large depth. Estimated richness was generally greater in naive than memory subsets.

This was a deep-level run. This table comes from immunoSEQ multiplex PCR, and its TCRdb copy is limited to in-frame clones, with some not included. The sample has 2 million to 2.5 million clones, roughly 95% seen once; the top ten hold roughly 0.13%. V lost 5 bases, J lost 1 base, and 9 bases lay in between. CDR1 and CDR2 from the germline V gene are MNHNY and SVGAGI (reference sequence). This CDR3 has 14 amino acids. This rearrangement joins TRBV6-6 to TRBJ1-5, with D tentatively TRBD1 (5 bases). The TCR comes from a man younger than 35 in good health. Input material: naive CD4+ T cells sorted from blood. Subset indicated: CD45RA+ positively selected. This chain's CDR3 is CASSTGASNQPQHF. In nucleotides, the CDR3 is TGTGCCAGCAGTACCGGGGCCAGCAATCAGCCCCAGCATTTT.